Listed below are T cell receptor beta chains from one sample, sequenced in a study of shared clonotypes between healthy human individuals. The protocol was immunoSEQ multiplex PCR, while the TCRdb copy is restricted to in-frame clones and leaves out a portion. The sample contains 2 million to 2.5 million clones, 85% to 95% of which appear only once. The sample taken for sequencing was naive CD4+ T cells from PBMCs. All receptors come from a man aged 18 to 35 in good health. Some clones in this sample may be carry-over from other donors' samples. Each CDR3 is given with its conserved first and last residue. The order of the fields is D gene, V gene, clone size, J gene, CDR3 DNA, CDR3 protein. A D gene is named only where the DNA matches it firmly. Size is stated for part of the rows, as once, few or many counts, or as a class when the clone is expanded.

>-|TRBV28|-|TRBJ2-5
TGTGCCAGCAGTTTATTTTATCCGGGGGCGGAGACCCAGTACTTC
CASSLFYPGAETQYF
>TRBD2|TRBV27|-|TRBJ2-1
TGTGCCAGCAGCCAACTAGCGGGAGGCCACTATGAGCAGTTCTTC
CASSQLAGGHYEQFF
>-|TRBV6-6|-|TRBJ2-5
TGTGCCAGCAGTTCCACTAGCAGACAAGAGACCCAGTACTTC
CASSSTSRQETQYF
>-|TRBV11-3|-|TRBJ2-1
TGTGCCAGCAGCTCCTTCTCCAGGACGGATGAGCAGTTCTTC
CASSSFSRTDEQFF
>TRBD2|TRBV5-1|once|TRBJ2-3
TGCGCCAGCAGTGGAACTAGCGGGAAAGATACGCAGTATTTT
CASSGTSGKDTQYF
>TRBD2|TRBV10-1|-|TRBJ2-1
TGCGCCAGCAGTGTTACGACTAGCGTCGATGAGCAGTTCTTC
CASSVTTSVDEQFF
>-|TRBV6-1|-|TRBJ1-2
TGTGCCAGCAGTGAAACTCCTCCTGGGAACACCTTC
CASSETPPGNTF
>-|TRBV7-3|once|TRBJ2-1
TGTGCCAGCAGCTTAAGAGTGGACAGCAATGAGCAGTTCTTC
CASSLRVDSNEQFF
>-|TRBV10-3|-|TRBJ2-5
TGTGCCATCAGTGAGTCTGTCGGAGGGGGGAGAGAGACCCAGTACTTC
CAISESVGGGRETQYF
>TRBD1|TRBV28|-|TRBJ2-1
TGTGCCAGCAGCCTCCCTGGACAGGGCCTCTACAATGAGCAGTTCTTC
CASSLPGQGLYNEQFF
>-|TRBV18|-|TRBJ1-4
TGTGCCAGCGGTAGACAGACCGATAATGAAAAACTGTTTTTT
CASGRQTDNEKLFF
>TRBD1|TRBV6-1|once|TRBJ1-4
TGTGCCAGCAGCCTGGACAGGGTCGATGAAAAACTGTTTTTT
CASSLDRVDEKLFF
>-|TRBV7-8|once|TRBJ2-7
TGTGCCAGCAGCCTGTGGGGTAGCGGCTACGAGCAGTACTTC
CASSLWGSGYEQYF
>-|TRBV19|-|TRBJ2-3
TGTGCCAGTAGGGACAGAGGCACAGATACGCAGTATTTT
CASRDRGTDTQYF
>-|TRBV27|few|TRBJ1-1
TGTGCCAGCAGTCGGGCTTTGACGGCGGTGAACACTGAAGCTTTCTTT
CASSRALTAVNTEAFF
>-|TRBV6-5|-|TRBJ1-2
TGTGCCAGCAGTTACTTGCCAGACATAAGAAACTATGGCTACACCTTC
CASSYLPDIRNYGYTF
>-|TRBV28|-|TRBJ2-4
TGTGCCAGCAGTCCGGAGAGATACATTCAGTACTTC
CASSPERYIQYF
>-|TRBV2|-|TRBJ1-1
TGTGCCAGCACTACGCGGGAGGGGACTGAAGCTTTCTTT
CASTTREGTEAFF
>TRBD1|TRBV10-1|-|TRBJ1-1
TGCGCCAGCAGTGAGGGGACAGGGATCTACACTGAAGCTTTCTTT
CASSEGTGIYTEAFF
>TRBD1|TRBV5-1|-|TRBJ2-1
TGCGCCAGCAGCTTGACAGGGGAGTCCTACAATGAGCAGTTCTTC
CASSLTGESYNEQFF
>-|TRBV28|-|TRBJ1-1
TGTGCCAGCACGCGGAGGGGCACTGAAGCTTTCTTT
CASTRRGTEAFF
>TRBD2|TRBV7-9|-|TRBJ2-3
TGTGCCAGCAGCTTACATGAACTAGCGGGCACAGATACGCAGTATTTT
CASSLHELAGTDTQYF
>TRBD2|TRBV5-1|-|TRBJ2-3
TGCGCCAGCAGCTTGGAACTAGCGGGAGTGGGAACAGATACGCAGTATTTT
CASSLELAGVGTDTQYF
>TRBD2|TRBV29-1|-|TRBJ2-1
TGCAGCGTGAGCAAAACTAGCGGGGAACACAATGAGCAGTTCTTC
CSVSKTSGEHNEQFF
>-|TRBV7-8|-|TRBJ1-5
TGTGCCAGCAGCAGCAGCCCGGGACGGAGCAATCAGCCCCAGCATTTT
CASSSSPGRSNQPQHF
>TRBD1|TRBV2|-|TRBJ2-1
TGTGCCAGCACCTCCGGGACAGGGCTTAATGAGCAGTTCTTC
CASTSGTGLNEQFF
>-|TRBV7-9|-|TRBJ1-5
TGTGCCAGCAGCCCCTGGGCGGGGAGCAATCAGCCCCAGCATTTT
CASSPWAGSNQPQHF
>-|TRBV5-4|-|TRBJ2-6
TGTGCCAGCAGATCTGGGGCCAACGTCCTGACTTTC
CASRSGANVLTF
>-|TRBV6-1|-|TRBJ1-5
TGTGCCAGCAACTATGGCAGGAGCAATCAGCCCCAGCATTTT
CASNYGRSNQPQHF